Each of the 5 T cell receptor beta chains below was sequenced from the same sample in a study of T cells after yellow fever vaccination. One entry per CDR3 protein, called by TCRdb with MiXCR from the 5' RACE reads. The sample has 510,000 or so distinct CDR3 sequences, over 15% seen once; the top ten hold roughly an eighth. The specimen comprised PBMCs, sampled 15 days after the yellow fever booster vaccination. These receptors came from a man between 25 and 39 years old who received the YFV17D yellow fever vaccine.

This clonotype was picked up a small number of times. The rearrangement uses TRBV20-1 and TRBJ2-1; 9 positions match TRBD1. CDR1 and CDR2 (germline): DFQATT, SNEGSKA (reference sequence). This CDR3 has 15 residues. The trim removed 5 bases at V and 1 base at J, leaving 6 bases unmatched. CDR3 nucleotides: TGCAGTGCTCCTAGGACAGGGGCTTCCTACAATGAGCAGTTCTTC. Translating it yields CSAPRTGASYNEQFF.

Notes on this clonotype: An end of the junction differs from the germline gene, which may be a read error. The chain carries TRBV20-1 and TRBJ2-5; D unresolved. From germline, CDR1 is DFQATT and CDR2 SNEGSKA (reference sequence). This CDR3 is 13 amino acids long. Here the CDR3 reads CSARDPILETQYF. The CDR3 DNA reads as TGCAGCGCTAGAGACCCGATTCTGGAGACCCAGTACTTC.

This clonotype was counted only a few times. The J gene is TRBJ2-5, the V gene TRBV7-3; D unclear. Germline CDR1 is SGHTA and CDR2 is FQGTGA. Trimming cost V 0 bases and J 4 bases, with 12 bases left between them. CDR3 length equals 15 residues. Here the CDR3 reads CASSLTGSSGETQYF. The CDR3 coding sequence is TGTGCCAGCAGCTTAACAGGGTCTAGTGGAGAGACCCAGTACTTC.

This clonotype came up many times. V and J are TRBV5-1 and TRBJ2-3; no definite D call. The CDR3 runs 13 residues. Per germline, CDR1 SGHRS and CDR2 YFSETQ. The V end was cut by 2 bases, the J end by 6 bases, with 10 bases between. The CDR3 sequence: CASSFEDPDTQYF. The CDR3 bases are TGCGCCAGCAGCTTTGAGGATCCCGATACGCAGTATTTT. Variable domain in full (rest from reference TRBV5-1 and TRBJ2-3): KAGVTQTPRYLIKTRGQQVTLSCSPISGHRSVSWYQQTPGQGLQFLFEYFSETQRNKGNFPGRFSGRQFSNSRSEMNVSTLELGDSALYLCASSFEDPDTQYFGPGTRLTVL.

This clonotype was counted between two and nine times. The chain recombines TRBV7-2 with TRBJ2-7; D not certain. The CDR3 is made up of 13 amino acids. From germline, CDR1 is SGHTA and CDR2 FQGNSA. V was shortened by 5 bases and J by 3 bases, with 11 bases between the two germline ends. CDR3 DNA: TGTGCCAGCAGCCTTTTGGGCCTCTACGAGCAGTACTTC. Its translation: CASSLLGLYEQYF.